Described below is a single T cell receptor (beta chain) sequence and its context. This sample is part of a study of shared clonotypes between healthy human individuals. V shed 3 bases and J shed 4 bases, with 9 bases lying between them. The CDR3 has 13 amino acids. The V gene's germline CDR1 is SGHNT and CDR2 YENEEA. Original data processing: ImmunoSEQ sequences covered only the junction and lacked quality scores; filtering therefore differed. Libraries were prepared by immunoSEQ multiplex PCR; TCRdb keeps only in-frame clonotypes and omits some of them. That table is the source of V, J and clone size, and D and trimming were worked out from the DNA. Of fewer than 3 million clones listed, 85% to 95% were seen once; the top ten hold 0.37%.

The chain carries TRBV11-3 and TRBJ2-5, with D maybe TRBD1 (6 bases). The sequence came from a man aged 18 to 35 in good health. Some clones in this sample may be carry-over from other donors' samples. The sequencing sample was made of naive CD4+ T cells from PBMCs. Subset indicated: CD45RA+ positively selected. The CDR3, as DNA: TGTGCCAGCAGCTTTCGCAGGGGAGAGACCCAGTACTTC. As protein: CASSFRRGETQYF. Full variable domain (outside the CDR3, taken from reference TRBV11-3 and TRBJ2-5): EAGVVQSPRYKIIEKKQPVAFWCNPISGHNTLYWYLQNLGQGPELLIRYENEEAVDDSQLPKDRFSAERLKGVDSTLKIQPAELGDSAVYLCASSFRRGETQYFGPGTRLLVL.